Listed below are T cell receptor beta chains from one sample, sequenced in a study of blood T cells in healthy people across ages. TCRdb used MiXCR to reprocess the 5' RACE reads, holding one entry per CDR3 protein. The table has under 800,000 distinct CDR3 sequences, 21% seen once. The sequenced sample was blood. Receptors were obtained from a man between 65 and 80 years old in good health. Each CDR3 is given with its conserved first and last residue. Each record gives: J gene, clone size, V gene, D gene, CDR3 protein, CDR3 DNA. A D gene is named only where the DNA matches it firmly. The listing skips clone size in some rows; elsewhere it reads once, few, many or a size class.

J: TRBJ2-7
size: few
V: TRBV27
D: TRBD2
CDR3: CASSSRWREGLRAYEQYF
DNA: TGTGCCAGCAGTTCTCGGTGGCGGGAGGGCCTAAGGGCCTACGAGCAGTACTTC

J: TRBJ2-1
size: -
V: TRBV7-3
D: TRBD2
CDR3: CASSLTPASGMTGEQFF
DNA: TGTGCCAGCAGCTTAACGCCGGCTAGCGGGATGACCGGTGAGCAGTTCTTC

J: TRBJ2-5
size: many
V: TRBV29-1
D: TRBD2
CDR3: CSVTGLAGAETQYF
DNA: TGCAGCGTTACCGGACTAGCGGGAGCGGAGACCCAGTACTTC

J: TRBJ2-1
size: -
V: TRBV29-1
D: TRBD2
CDR3: CSGGTSENNEQFF
DNA: TGCAGCGGCGGGACTAGCGAAAACAACGAGCAGTTCTTC

J: TRBJ2-1
size: few
V: TRBV3-1
D: -
CDR3: CASSQQGEQFF
DNA: TGTGCCAGCAGCCAACAGGGTGAGCAGTTCTTC

J: TRBJ1-1
size: -
V: TRBV5-1
D: -
CDR3: CASSSRPGWDEAFF
DNA: TGCGCCAGCAGCTCCAGACCGGGCTGGGATGAAGCTTTCTTT

J: TRBJ2-1
size: few
V: TRBV14
D: TRBD2
CDR3: CVSSPGLAASYEQFF
DNA: TGTGTCAGCAGCCCGGGACTAGCGGCCTCGTATGAGCAGTTCTTC

J: TRBJ2-7
size: -
V: TRBV2
D: TRBD2
CDR3: CASRVGLAGIYEQYF
DNA: TGTGCCAGCAGAGTAGGACTAGCGGGAATCTACGAGCAGTACTTC

J: TRBJ2-1
size: -
V: TRBV6-5
D: TRBD2
CDR3: CASETSGRPEQFF
DNA: TGTGCCAGCGAGACTAGCGGGAGGCCGGAGCAGTTCTTC

J: TRBJ2-2
size: many
V: TRBV2
D: TRBD2
CDR3: CASSDSGRVTGELFF
DNA: TGTGCCAGCAGTGATAGCGGGAGGGTTACCGGGGAGCTGTTTTTT

J: TRBJ2-7
size: -
V: TRBV7-2
D: -
CDR3: CANSLVFGQGNYEQYF
DNA: TGTGCCAACAGCTTAGTTTTTGGGCAGGGAAACTACGAGCAGTACTTC

J: TRBJ2-5
size: once
V: TRBV6-2/TRBV6-3
D: TRBD2
CDR3: CASRAGRLADF
DNA: TGTGCCAGCAGAGCGGGACGGCTGGCCGACTTC

J: TRBJ2-2
size: -
V: TRBV2
D: -
CDR3: CASDSSTGELFF
DNA: TGTGCCAGCGACTCATCCACCGGGGAGCTGTTTTTT

J: TRBJ2-1
size: few
V: TRBV6-5
D: TRBD2
CDR3: CASSYSGTSGIYNEQFF
DNA: TGTGCCAGCAGTTACTCGGGGACTAGCGGGATATACAATGAGCAGTTCTTC

J: TRBJ1-2
size: few
V: TRBV20-1
D: -
CDR3: CSAKAPGEYGYTF
DNA: TGCAGTGCAAAAGCTCCAGGGGAATATGGCTACACCTTC

J: TRBJ2-7
size: -
V: TRBV5-5
D: -
CDR3: CASSSNGYEQYF
DNA: TGTGCCAGCAGCTCGAACGGCTACGAGCAGTACTTC

J: TRBJ2-5
size: -
V: TRBV7-7
D: -
CDR3: CPSSLAPGEGETQYF
DNA: TGTCCTAGCAGCTTAGCGCCCGGGGAAGGAGAGACCCAGTACTTC

J: TRBJ2-1
size: many
V: TRBV20-1
D: TRBD2
CDR3: CSSSGASGYNEQFF
DNA: TGCAGTTCAAGTGGGGCTAGCGGATACAATGAGCAGTTCTTC

J: TRBJ2-1
size: few
V: TRBV20-1
D: -
CDR3: CSARPFSFEQFF
DNA: TGCAGTGCTAGACCCTTTAGCTTTGAGCAGTTCTTC

J: TRBJ2-2
size: few
V: TRBV6-1
D: -
CDR3: CASGQQDAAGELFF
DNA: TGTGCCAGCGGGCAACAGGATGCGGCCGGGGAGCTGTTTTTT

J: TRBJ2-1
size: few
V: TRBV20-1
D: -
CDR3: CSAKIMGSEQFF
DNA: TGCAGTGCCAAGATAATGGGGAGTGAGCAGTTCTTC

J: TRBJ2-7
size: -
V: TRBV2
D: TRBD1
CDR3: CASGQGSWYEQYF
DNA: TGTGCCAGTGGACAGGGGTCTTGGTACGAGCAGTACTTC

J: TRBJ2-5
size: -
V: TRBV5-1
D: TRBD2
CDR3: CASSLGGLASQETQYF
DNA: TGCGCCAGCAGCTTGGGAGGACTAGCGAGCCAAGAGACCCAGTACTTC

J: TRBJ2-1
size: few
V: TRBV20-1
D: -
CDR3: CSAVTMAEAHYNEQFF
DNA: TGCAGTGCCGTAACCATGGCGGAGGCGCACTACAATGAGCAGTTCTTC

J: TRBJ1-1
size: few
V: TRBV11-2
D: -
CDR3: CASSLAGQTNTEAFF
DNA: TGTGCCAGCAGCTTAGCCGGTCAGACGAACACTGAAGCTTTCTTT

J: TRBJ2-1
size: -
V: TRBV12-3/TRBV12-4
D: -
CDR3: CASNADHPYNEQFF
DNA: TGTGCCAGCAATGCGGACCATCCCTACAATGAGCAGTTCTTC

J: TRBJ2-1
size: few
V: TRBV9
D: -
CDR3: CASSPRGSSGYNEQFF
DNA: TGTGCCAGCAGCCCCCGGGGTAGCAGTGGCTACAATGAGCAGTTCTTC